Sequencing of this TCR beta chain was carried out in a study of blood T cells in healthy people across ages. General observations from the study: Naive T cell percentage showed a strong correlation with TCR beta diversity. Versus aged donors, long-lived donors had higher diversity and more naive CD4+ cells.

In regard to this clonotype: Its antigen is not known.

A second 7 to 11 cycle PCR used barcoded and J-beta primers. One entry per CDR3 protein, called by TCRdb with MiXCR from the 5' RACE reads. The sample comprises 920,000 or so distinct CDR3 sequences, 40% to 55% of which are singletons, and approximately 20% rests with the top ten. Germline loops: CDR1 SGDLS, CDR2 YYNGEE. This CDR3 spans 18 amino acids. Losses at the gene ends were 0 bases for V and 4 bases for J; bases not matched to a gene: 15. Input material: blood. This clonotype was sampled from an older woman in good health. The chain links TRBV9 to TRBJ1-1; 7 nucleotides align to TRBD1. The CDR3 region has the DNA TGTGCCAGCAGCGTAGGTCTACAGGGGATGACAAGGACCACTGAAGCTTTCTTT. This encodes CASSVGLQGMTRTTEAFF.